The clone carrying this T cell receptor beta chain occurred a few times. One junction end does not reproduce the germline sequence, and a read error may be involved. The data stem from a study of shared clonotypes between healthy human individuals. This CDR3 contains 15 residues. Germline assignment: CDR1 SSHAT and CDR2 FNYEAQ (reference sequence). Some clones are missing from TCRdb's copy, which holds only in-frame ones; the method was immunoSEQ multiplex PCR. The table has about 470,000 clones, about four fifths seen once. Healthy adults negative for HIV, lacking recent acute infections or vaccinations, served as donors.

The V gene is TRBV7-7, the J gene TRBJ2-5, with D tentatively TRBD1 (6 bases). The origin of this receptor is a woman aged 35 to 49 in good health. Some clones in this sample may be carry-over from other donors' samples. Material: PBMCs. CDR3 bases: TGTGCTAGCAGCTTACATTTGGGGGCCGATGAGACCCAGTACTTC. It translates to CASSLHLGADETQYF.